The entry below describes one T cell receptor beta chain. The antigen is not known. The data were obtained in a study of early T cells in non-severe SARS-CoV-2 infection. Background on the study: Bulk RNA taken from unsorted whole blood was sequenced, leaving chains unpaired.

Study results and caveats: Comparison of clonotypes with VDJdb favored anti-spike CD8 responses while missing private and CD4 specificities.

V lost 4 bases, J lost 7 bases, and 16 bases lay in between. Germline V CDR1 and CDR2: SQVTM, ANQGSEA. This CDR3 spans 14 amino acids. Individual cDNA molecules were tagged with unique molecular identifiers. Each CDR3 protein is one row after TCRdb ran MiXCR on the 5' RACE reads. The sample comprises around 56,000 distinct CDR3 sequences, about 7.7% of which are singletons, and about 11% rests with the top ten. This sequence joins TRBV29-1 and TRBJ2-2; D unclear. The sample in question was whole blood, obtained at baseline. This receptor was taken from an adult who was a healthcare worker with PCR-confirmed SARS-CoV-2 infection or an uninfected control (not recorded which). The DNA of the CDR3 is TGCAGCGTTGCTAGATCGTTGGACGGCGGGGAGCTGTTTTTT. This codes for CSVARSLDGGELFF.